This entry concerns a single TCR beta chain. Produced via immunoSEQ multiplex PCR; TCRdb's table is partial and in-frame only. The sample lists about 74,000 clones, roughly nine tenths occurring once. This CDR3 comprises 12 residues. Trimming took 5 bases from V and 4 from J, leaving 8 bases between them. The sample belongs to a study of blood T cell repertoires in COVID-19. The TCR sequence derives from a human donor in a cohort sampled during active COVID-19. V and J are TRBV12-3 or TRBV12-4 and TRBJ2-5; D is perhaps TRBD2 (5 bases). The sample was peripheral blood. The chain's CDR3 is CASSLGRETQYF. The DNA of the CDR3 is TGTGCCAGCAGTCTTGGGAGAGAGACCCAGTACTTC.